Detailed here is one T cell receptor beta chain. Its antigen is still unknown. Base qualities were left out, and no much larger clone turns up one base away. A second Seattle source provided samples from volunteer blood donors who had recovered from COVID-19. Each collaborating institution followed its own protocols to collect whole blood in K2EDTA tubes. For TCRbeta analysis, collaborators shipped samples in one of three forms: frozen whole blood, isolated PBMCs, or DNA extracted from either of those sample types. These data come from a study of blood T cell repertoires in COVID-19 (dated by TCRdb to 2019 to 2021). About the study as a whole: The collaborator samples originated in the United States, Italy and Spain and spanned the acute and convalescent phases of COVID-19. The material from the prospective study consisted of cDNA or gDNA derived from T cells, B-cell-depleted T cells, or PBMCs. The dataset comprised deeply sampled blood TCRbeta repertoires from subjects exposed to, actively infected with, or recovered from COVID-19. The repertoires were released in a freely available public database meant as a resource for research on the immune response to SARS-CoV-2. The samples were drawn from two sources: the first 160 participants of the ongoing ImmuneRACE study, and some 1,300 subjects contributed by 6 global collaborators. A de-identified subject ID, COVID-19 status, age in years and sex were almost always included in the sample metadata. Where available, HLA class I and class II types were obtained from metadata supplied by the sample provider rather than from assay-based typing.

What the work shows at the level of the full study, not this receptor alone: Clinical and demographic metadata were provided uncurated, with the amount varying by source and participant.

The immunoSEQ Assay, a bias-controlled multiplex PCR, was used to amplify TCRbeta CDR3 regions from genomic DNA. Processing in the source paper ran as follows. Nucleated cell counts per sample were estimated from amplification of reference gene primers within the assay. To quantify the absolute abundance of each unique TCRbeta CDR3 rearrangement, sequence reads were collapsed and filtered. For each sample, productive Simpson clonality was calculated as the square root of Simpson's diversity index across productive rearrangements. Drawn from immuneACCESS, this table holds only the in-frame rearrangements with V and J called that TCRdb kept. Clones are partly lost; checked studies trace under half to an unresolved V gene and leave the rest unexplained. That table gives V, J and clone size, and the DNA gave D and trimming. The sample table records roughly 150,000 clones; around 83% of these occur just once. About 19% of the sample is held by the ten biggest clonotypes.

For CDR1 and CDR2, the germline V gene lists SGHRS and YFSETQ. The CDR3 holds 16 amino acids from the cysteine to the phenylalanine. Just CDR3 DNA is preserved here, 48 bases in frame from base 1. Unmatched junction bases come to 7, with V trimmed by 2 bases and J by 5 bases. The sequence links TRBV5-1 to TRBJ2-5, and 12 junctional nucleotides match TRBD1. The sample was peripheral blood. This sequence originates from a woman between 65 and 79 years old who had recovered from COVID-19. The DNA reads TGCGCCAGCAGCTTTGGGACAGGGGGCTTGGGGGAGACCCAGTACTTC. Its protein product is CASSFGTGGLGETQYF. The full variable domain, with segments outside the CDR3 supplied by the reference TRBV5-1 and TRBJ2-5 proteins, appears as KAGVTQTPRYLIKTRGQQVTLSCSPISGHRSVSWYQQTPGQGLQFLFEYFSETQRNKGNFPGRFSGRQFSNSRSEMNVSTLELGDSALYLCASSFGTGGLGETQYFGPGTRLLVL.